This T cell receptor beta chain was sequenced in a study of T cell changes during pregnancy in multiple sclerosis. TCRdb's table, derived via immunoSEQ multiplex PCR, lists solely in-frame clones and lacks some. The sample records around 99,000 clones, about 90% being singletons. Per the germline V gene, CDR1 is MNHEY and CDR2 is SMNVEV (reference sequence). The trim removed 10 bases at V and 1 base at J, leaving 4 bases unmatched. There are 13 residues in the CDR3. This chain connects TRBV27 to TRBJ1-1; 9 bases line up with TRBD1. This TCR came from a female donor in good health, enrolled as a control in a pregnancy study. The sequences come from peripheral blood, collected in the third trimester of pregnancy. Written as DNA, the CDR3 is TGTGCCACCTTGGACAGGGGGAACACTGAAGCTTTCTTT. Its protein is CATLDRGNTEAFF.